This TCR beta chain was sequenced in a study of shared clonotypes between healthy human individuals. This clone was observed once. Its target is unknown. Naive CD8 cells comprised CD45RO-negative, CCR7-positively selected cells, excluding terminally differentiated effector memory CD45RA+ cells. Assay used: immunoSEQ multiplex PCR; TCRdb lists only in-frame clones, some missing. The table lists some 2.1 million clones, 93% of them singletons. The germline V gene has CDR1 SNHLY and CDR2 FYNNEI. The CDR3 totals 11 residues. V was trimmed by 3 bases and J by 15 bases, leaving 12 bases between them. Whole-study results and caveats: Read depth was anticipated to influence clonotype sharing among donors.

What was sequenced was naive CD8+ T cells from PBMCs. The clonotype was recovered from a man aged 18 to 30 in good health. Some clones in this sample may be carry-over from other donors' samples. The rearrangement joins TRBV2 to TRBJ2-1; D gene ambiguous. The CDR3 DNA is TGTGCCAGCAGTGACAGAGGAAAGGGGTTCTTC. Its translation: CASSDRGKGFF.